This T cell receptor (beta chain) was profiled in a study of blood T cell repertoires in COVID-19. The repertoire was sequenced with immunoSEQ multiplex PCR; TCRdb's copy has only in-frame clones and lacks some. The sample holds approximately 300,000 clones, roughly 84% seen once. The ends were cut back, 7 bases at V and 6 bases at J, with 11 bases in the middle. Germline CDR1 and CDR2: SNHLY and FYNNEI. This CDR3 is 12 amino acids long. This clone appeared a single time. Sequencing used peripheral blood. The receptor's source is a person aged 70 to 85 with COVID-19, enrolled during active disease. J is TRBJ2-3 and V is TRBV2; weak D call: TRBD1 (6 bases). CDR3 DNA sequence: TGTGCCAGCAAGGGGGTTGGGGATACGCAGTATTTT. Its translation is CASKGVGDTQYF.